Below, 19 T cell receptor beta chains from the same sample are listed, as sequenced in a study of blood T cell repertoires in COVID-19. TCRdb's copy holds only in-frame clones and misses some; the assay was immunoSEQ multiplex PCR. The sample has 230,000 or so clones, 84% seen once; the top ten hold around 2.5%. Sequencing was done on a sample of peripheral blood. Receptors originate from a man aged 40-50 years who had recovered from COVID-19.

The rearrangement joins TRBV9 to TRBJ2-3; D remains ambiguous. Germline CDR1 is SGDLS and CDR2 is YYNGEE. V lost 4 bases to trimming and J lost 5 bases, with 11 bases between them. The CDR3 covers 13 residues. CDR3 in DNA: TGTGCCAGCAGCTTAAGCCCCGAAGATACGCAGTATTTT. This sequence encodes CASSLSPEDTQYF.

This chain connects TRBV4-1 to TRBJ2-3; 8 bases align to TRBD1. After removal of 2 bases from V and 3 bases from J, the junction contained 7 bases not matched to a gene. The CDR3 is 16 amino acids. Germline CDR1 MGHRA, CDR2 YSYEKL. CDR3 DNA sequence: TGCGCCAGCAGCCAACAACAGGGGGTCGGGACAGATACGCAGTATTTT. This gives the protein CASSQQQGVGTDTQYF.

There are a few counts of this clone. V gene TRBV18 combines with J gene TRBJ1-5; 10 bases align to TRBD1. CDR1 is KGHSH and CDR2 is LQKENI in the germline V gene. V lost 1 base, J lost 8 bases, and 5 bases stayed unmatched. The length of the CDR3 is 15 residues. In DNA, the CDR3 is TGTGCCAGCTCACCACAGGGACAGGGGATGAAGCCCCAGCATTTT. Translation gives CASSPQGQGMKPQHF.

The V call is TRBV12-3 or TRBV12-4, the J call TRBJ1-5; weak D call: TRBD1 (5 bases). With 10 bases removed from V and 5 bases from J, the gap between germline ends came to 12 bases. The CDR3 sequence is 12 residues long. CDR3 in DNA: TGTGCCACCACCTTAGGGGATCAGCCCCAGCATTTT. Its protein is CATTLGDQPQHF.

The rearrangement links TRBV18 to TRBJ2-4; D is uncertain. The V end was cut by 5 bases, the J end by 0 bases, with 17 bases between. Germline V gene data show CDR1 as KGHSH and CDR2 as LQKENI. The CDR3 extends over 17 amino acids. In nucleotides, the CDR3 is TGTGCCAGCTCAGCCACGGGTACCACTCTAGCCAAAAACATTCAGTACTTC. This encodes CASSATGTTLAKNIQYF.

V is TRBV11-2 and J is TRBJ2-3; TRBD2 matches 10 bases. This CDR3 contains 16 residues. Trimming removed 5 bases from V and 5 bases from J; junction bases left unmatched: 10. Germline V gene data show CDR1 as SGHAT and CDR2 as FQNNGV. The CDR3 bases are TGTGCCAGCAGCCCGTCAACTAGCGGGGTTGGAGATACGCAGTATTTT. Protein product: CASSPSTSGVGDTQYF.

The chain couples TRBV4-3 to TRBJ1-2; 9 nucleotides align to TRBD1. The CDR3 spans 13 residues. V was clipped by 4 bases and J by 4 bases; unmatched bases: 1. Germline V gives CDR1 LGHNA, CDR2 YSLEER. The CDR3 region is CASSLTGGYGYTF. DNA for the CDR3: TGCGCCAGCAGCCTGACAGGGGGCTATGGCTACACCTTC.

This clone was detected a few times. This chain links TRBV6-6 with TRBJ1-1; D gene ambiguous. CDR3 size: 14 residues. Germline V gene data show CDR1 as MNHNY and CDR2 as SVGAGI (reference sequence). Deletions cut 6 bases from V and 0 bases from J, with 11 bases between. Here the CDR3 DNA reads TGTGCCAGCAGCGCAGTACACATGAACACTGAAGCTTTCTTT. Residues: CASSAVHMNTEAFF.

The chain uses TRBV15 and TRBJ2-7; TRBD1 aligns across 9 bases. The junction had 5 bases not matched to a gene; V was cut back by 0 bases and J by 2 bases. Germline V lookup: CDR1 LNHNV, CDR2 YYDKDF (reference sequence). The CDR3 length is 16 residues. DNA for the CDR3: TGTGCCACCAGCAGAGATTGGGGGACAGGGACCTACGAGCAGTACTTC. It yields the protein CATSRDWGTGTYEQYF.

This clone appeared a single time. The gene calls are TRBV9 and TRBJ2-3, with 8 bases aligning to TRBD2. Germline assignment: CDR1 SGDLS and CDR2 YYNGEE. The CDR3 has 15 amino acids. With 8 bases clipped from V and 1 base from J, the junction kept 9 bases outside the gene matches. Here the CDR3 reads CARPERGWGTDTQYF. CDR3 nucleotide sequence: TGTGCCAGGCCCGAGCGGGGGTGGGGCACAGATACGCAGTATTTT.

This chain connects TRBV6-5 to TRBJ1-1, with a weak D call TRBD1 (5 bases). Germline-derived CDR1 and CDR2 are MNHEY and SVGAGI. V lost 0 bases to trimming and J lost 3 bases, with 11 bases between them. CDR3 length: 15 amino acids. The CDR3 region is CASSYSVRGDTEAFF. The CDR3 nucleotides read TGTGCCAGCAGTTACTCGGTTCGGGGGGACACTGAAGCTTTCTTT.

The chain recombines TRBV2 with TRBJ1-2; 10 nucleotides agree with TRBD1. With 1 base clipped from V and 4 bases from J, the junction kept 3 bases outside the gene matches. This CDR3 spans 15 amino acids. Germline CDR1 reads SNHLY; CDR2 reads FYNNEI. In nucleotides, the CDR3 is TGTGCCAGCAGTGAAGGAGACAGGGGGCTCTATGGCTACACCTTC. Translation: CASSEGDRGLYGYTF.

This sequence joins TRBV2 and TRBJ2-3; D perhaps matches TRBD2 (6 bases). The V gene lost 4 bases and the J gene lost 4 bases, with 12 bases spanning the gap. This CDR3 region has 14 residues. CDR1 and CDR2 from the germline V gene are SNHLY and FYNNEI. CDR3 bases: TGTGCCAGCAGTGGGAGACTAGAATCAGATACGCAGTATTTT. Encoded protein: CASSGRLESDTQYF.

This clone was seen just once. The gene calls are TRBV18 and TRBJ2-1, with a weak D call TRBD2 (6 bases). Trimming cost V 1 base and J 8 bases, with 12 bases left between them. In germline, CDR1 is KGHSH, CDR2 LQKENI. The CDR3 sequence is 14 residues long. The CDR3 DNA follows: TGTGCCAGCTCACCACGGAGGGATGAGGATGAGCAGTTCTTC. Translated: CASSPRRDEDEQFF. Combining the CDR3 with reference TRBV18 and TRBJ2-1 gives the whole variable domain NAGVMQNPRHLVRRRGQEARLRCSPMKGHSHVYWYRQLPEEGLKFMVYLQKENIIDESGMPKERFSAEFPKEGPSILRIQQVVRGDSAAYFCASSPRRDEDEQFFGPGTRLTVL.

This chain connects TRBV7-2 to TRBJ1-6; 10 positions match TRBD1. V lost 5 bases and J lost 7; bases outside the gene matches: 8. This CDR3 has 16 residues. From germline, CDR1 is SGHTA and CDR2 FQGNSA. The CDR3 region has the DNA TGTGCCAGCAGCCCGAGACCGGGACAGGGGAATTCACCCCTCCACTTT. The encoded protein is CASSPRPGQGNSPLHF. Together with reference TRBV7-2 and TRBJ1-6, the CDR3 gives the full variable domain: GAGVSQSPSNKVTEKGKDVELRCDPISGHTALYWYRQSLGQGLEFLIYFQGNSAPDKSGLPSDRFSAERTGGSVSTLTIQRTQQEDSAVYLCASSPRPGQGNSPLHFGNGTRLTVT.

CDR3: CASSFGGRLDEQYF. The CDR3 coding sequence is TGTGCCAGCAGCTTCGGAGGGAGGCTTGACGAGCAGTACTTC. V gene TRBV7-9 combines with J gene TRBJ2-7, with a weak D call TRBD2 (6 bases). V was pared by 3 bases and J by 5 bases, with 14 bases between. Looked up from germline, CDR1 is SEHNR and CDR2 is FQNEAQ (reference sequence). The CDR3 spans 14 residues.

The chain joins TRBV7-2 to TRBJ1-1; D unclear. The CDR3 sequence is 13 residues long. Germline V gives CDR1 SGHTA, CDR2 FQGNSA. With 2 bases removed from V and 4 bases from J, the gap between germline ends came to 8 bases. CDR3: CASSLSPGTEAFF. CDR3 bases: TGTGCCAGCAGCTTAAGTCCGGGCACTGAAGCTTTCTTT. The complete variable domain, with remaining parts taken from reference TRBV7-2 and TRBJ1-1, reads GAGVSQSPSNKVTEKGKDVELRCDPISGHTALYWYRQSLGQGLEFLIYFQGNSAPDKSGLPSDRFSAERTGGSVSTLTIQRTQQEDSAVYLCASSLSPGTEAFFGQGTRLTVV.

V is TRBV5-1 and J is TRBJ2-5; 10 nucleotides match TRBD2. The V and J ends lost 4 bases and 1 base, in that order; junction bases with no gene match: 7. This CDR3 region has 16 residues. Germline values: CDR1 SGHRS, CDR2 YFSETQ. CDR3 region: CASSLGTSELQETQYF. The CDR3 nucleotides are TGCGCCAGCAGCCTCGGGACTAGCGAGCTCCAAGAGACCCAGTACTTC.

The rearrangement links TRBV19 to TRBJ1-1, with TRBD1 identical over 7 bases. This CDR3 comprises 15 residues. Looked up from germline, CDR1 is LNHDA and CDR2 is SQIVND (reference sequence). The junction had 15 bases not matched to a gene; V was cut back by 6 bases and J by 8 bases. For the CDR3, the DNA is TGTGCCAGTAGCCACCTTGAGGGGGCGGTGGTAGAAGCTTTCTTT. Amino acid sequence: CASSHLEGAVVEAFF.